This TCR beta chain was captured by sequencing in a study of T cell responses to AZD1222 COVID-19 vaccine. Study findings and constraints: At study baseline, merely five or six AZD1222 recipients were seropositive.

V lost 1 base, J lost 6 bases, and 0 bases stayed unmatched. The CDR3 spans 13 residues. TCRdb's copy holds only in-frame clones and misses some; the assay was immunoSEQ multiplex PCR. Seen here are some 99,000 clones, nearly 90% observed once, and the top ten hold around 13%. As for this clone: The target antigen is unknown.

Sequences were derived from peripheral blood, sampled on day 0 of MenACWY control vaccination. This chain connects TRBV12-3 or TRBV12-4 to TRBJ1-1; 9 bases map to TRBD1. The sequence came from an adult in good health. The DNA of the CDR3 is TGTGCCAGCAGTTTAGGGACAGGGGCTGAAGCTTTCTTT. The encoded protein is CASSLGTGAEAFF.